This T cell receptor (beta chain) was retrieved from a study of tumor-infiltrating lymphocytes in localized non-small cell lung cancer. Study context: Some samples were collected after neoadjuvant chemotherapy; smokers, never-smokers and several histologies were included. Study-wide results and limits: Different pieces of the same tissue were used for each assay.

CDR3 length: 14 residues. Germline CDR1 SGHTA, CDR2 FQGNSA. V was pared by 3 bases and J by 4 bases, with 5 bases of the junction left unmatched. Some clones are missing from TCRdb's copy, which holds only in-frame ones; the method was immunoSEQ multiplex PCR. The sample carries 20,000 to 25,000 clones, approximately 70% recorded once. Only a few counts were recorded for this clone. Its antigen is unidentified. This chain connects TRBV7-2 to TRBJ1-1, with 7 positions matching TRBD1. The sequence came from a human donor with non-small cell lung cancer. Sequences were obtained from lung tumor tissue. CDR3 DNA sequence: TGTGCCAGCAGCTTCCGGACAGGAAGCACTGAAGCTTTCTTT. Translation gives CASSFRTGSTEAFF. The variable domain in full, with the rest retrieved from reference TRBV7-2 and TRBJ1-1, is GAGVSQSPSNKVTEKGKDVELRCDPISGHTALYWYRQSLGQGLEFLIYFQGNSAPDKSGLPSDRFSAERTGGSVSTLTIQRTQQEDSAVYLCASSFRTGSTEAFFGQGTRLTVV.